This TCR beta chain stems from a study of CD8 T cells in ankylosing spondylitis. Notes on the study in general: Certain motif variants had earlier been reported in reactive arthritis synovial fluid and blood. For ankylosing spondylitis blood, a TCR beta motif of about 8 highly homologous variants appeared characteristic.

Generation of TCR beta libraries employed quantitative 5'-RACE incorporating molecular barcodes. TCRdb passed the 5' RACE reads through MiXCR, listing each CDR3 protein once. This table holds 130,000 or so distinct CDR3 sequences, roughly 7.3% found once. At least ten counts were recorded for this clonotype. As yet, its antigen is unknown. The CDR3 loop spans 17 amino acids. J lost 1 base, V lost 3 bases, and 8 bases had no gene match. CDR1 is KGHSH, CDR2 LQKENI, per germline. Sequenced: blood, either unsorted or a sorted T cell fraction (not recorded which). This sequence originates from a male donor with ankylosing spondylitis or in good health (not recorded which). This chain joins TRBV18 and TRBJ2-3; the match to TRBD2 covers 9 bases. The DNA for the CDR3 is TGTGCCAGCTCACCGCCTGGGACTAGCCCGGGCACAGATACGCAGTATTTT. Translating it yields CASSPPGTSPGTDTQYF.